This T cell receptor beta chain was sequenced for a study of cytomegalovirus exposure and HLA in healthy donors. Primers for the PCR totalled 60 Vbeta and 13 Jbeta. Data came from immunoSEQ multiplex PCR; TCRdb stores just in-frame clones and leaves some out. The table includes 110,000 to 150,000 clones, about four fifths detected once. Healthy bone marrow donors made up the donor group. Overall study results and limits: Analyses of presence/absence relied on an assumption of roughly uniform sequencing depth across donors.

Germline V gene lookup returns CDR1 KGHSH and CDR2 LQKENI. The CDR3 consists of 15 residues. Trimming cost V 4 bases and J 1 base, with 13 bases left between them. In the case of this clone: Its target is not known.

The sample was PBMCs. The receptor was derived from a man aged 35-49 years in good health and CMV-seronegative. The genes are TRBV18 and TRBJ1-1; perhaps TRBD1 as D (6 bases). The CDR3 is CASSQRQDKNTEAFF. The CDR3 DNA follows: TGTGCCAGCTCACAAAGACAGGACAAGAACACTGAAGCTTTCTTT.